The 2 T cell receptor beta chains below come from one sample, sequenced in a study of CD8+CD57+ T cells in acquired aplastic anemia. Both TCR beta VDJ combination and CDR3 sequence profiling were carried out. Genomic DNA was the template for this profiling. TCRdb called the reads again in MiXCR, with one record for every CDR3 protein. The repertoire holds some 42,000 distinct CDR3 sequences, approximately 67% seen once, with 20% to 30% in the top ten. Material for sequencing was sorted CD4+, CD8+, or CD8+CD57+ T cells (not recorded which) from PBMCs. The source is a human donor in good health, serving as a control.

Notes on this clonotype: The germline gene is not matched at one end of the junction; a read error may be the cause. The chain is built from TRBV7-2 and TRBJ2-7; maybe TRBD2 (7 bases). The CDR3 consists of 14 residues. The germline CDR1 and CDR2 sequences are SGHTA and FQGNSA. CDR3 region: CASSSGGGAYEQHF. In nucleotides, the CDR3 is TGTGCCAGCAGCTCAGGCGGGGGCGCCTACGAGCAGCACTTC.

The chain joins TRBV2 to TRBJ2-3; the match to TRBD2 covers 14 bases. The junction had 9 bases not matched to a gene; V was cut back by 5 bases and J by 5 bases. The CDR3 extends over 17 amino acids. CDR1 SNHLY and CDR2 FYNNEI come from the germline V gene. Here the CDR3 DNA reads TGTGCCAGCAGTCATAGACTAGCGGGGGGGCTCCAAGATACGCAGTATTTT. This translates into CASSHRLAGGLQDTQYF.